This TCR beta chain was retrieved from a study of blood T cell repertoires in COVID-19. Unmatched junction bases numbered 15, after V lost 0 bases and J lost 5 bases. Germline V gene sequence: CDR1 LNHNV, CDR2 YYDKDF (reference sequence). This CDR3 is built from 18 residues. Using immunoSEQ multiplex PCR, the repertoire was profiled, and TCRdb retains in-frame clones only, with some absent. The sample has roughly 42,000 clones, nearly 90% seen once. This clone was found a few times. The chain employs TRBV15 and TRBJ1-2; 7 positions agree with TRBD1. The material sequenced was peripheral blood. The origin of this receptor is a man aged 60 to 69 with acute or convalescent COVID-19. The CDR3 nucleotides are TGTGCCACCAGCAGAGATTCAGGGGGACGGAGGACAGCTTATGGCTACACCTTC. Amino acids: CATSRDSGGRRTAYGYTF.